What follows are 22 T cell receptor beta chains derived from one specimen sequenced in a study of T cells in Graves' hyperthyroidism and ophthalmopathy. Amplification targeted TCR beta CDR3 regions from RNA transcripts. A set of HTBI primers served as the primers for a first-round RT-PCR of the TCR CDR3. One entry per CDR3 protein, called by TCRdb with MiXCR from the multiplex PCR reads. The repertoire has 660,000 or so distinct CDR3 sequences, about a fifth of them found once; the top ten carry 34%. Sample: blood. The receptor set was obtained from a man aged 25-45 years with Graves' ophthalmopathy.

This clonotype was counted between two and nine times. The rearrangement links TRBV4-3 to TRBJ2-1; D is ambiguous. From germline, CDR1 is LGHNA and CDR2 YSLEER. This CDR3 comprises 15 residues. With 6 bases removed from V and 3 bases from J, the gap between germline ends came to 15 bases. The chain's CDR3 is CASSTDPSDYNEQFF. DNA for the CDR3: TGCGCCAGCAGTACAGATCCTTCCGACTACAATGAGCAGTTCTTC.

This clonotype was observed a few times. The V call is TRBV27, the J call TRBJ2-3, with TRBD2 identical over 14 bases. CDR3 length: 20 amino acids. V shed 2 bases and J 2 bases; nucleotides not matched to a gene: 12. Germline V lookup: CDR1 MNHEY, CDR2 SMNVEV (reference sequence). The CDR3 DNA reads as TGTGCCAGCAGTTTACGCGGACTAGCGGGAGGAAAGGGGCCCACAGATACGCAGTATTTT. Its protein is CASSLRGLAGGKGPTDTQYF.

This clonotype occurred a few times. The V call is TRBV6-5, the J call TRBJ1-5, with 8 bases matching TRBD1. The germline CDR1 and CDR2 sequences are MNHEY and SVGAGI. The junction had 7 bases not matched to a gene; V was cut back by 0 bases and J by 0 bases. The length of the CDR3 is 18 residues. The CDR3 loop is CASSYSVRGRYSNQPQHF. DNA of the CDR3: TGTGCCAGCAGTTACTCGGTCAGGGGGCGGTATAGCAATCAGCCCCAGCATTTT.

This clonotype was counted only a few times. CDR3 residues: CASSLVTRGNTEAFF. The DNA for the CDR3 is TGTGCCAGCAGCTTAGTAACGCGGGGGAACACTGAAGCTTTCTTT. The genes are TRBV7-8 and TRBJ1-1; D is undetermined. Germline V CDR1 and CDR2: SGHVS, FQNEAQ. V lost 1 base and J lost 1, with 10 bases in between. This CDR3 is built from 15 residues.

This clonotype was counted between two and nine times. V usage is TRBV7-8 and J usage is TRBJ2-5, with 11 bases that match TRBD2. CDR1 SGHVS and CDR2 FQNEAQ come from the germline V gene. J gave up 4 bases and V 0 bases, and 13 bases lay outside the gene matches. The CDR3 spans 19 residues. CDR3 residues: CASSLARVAGGPEGETQYF. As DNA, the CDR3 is TGTGCCAGCAGCTTAGCACGGGTAGCGGGAGGGCCAGAGGGAGAGACCCAGTACTTC.

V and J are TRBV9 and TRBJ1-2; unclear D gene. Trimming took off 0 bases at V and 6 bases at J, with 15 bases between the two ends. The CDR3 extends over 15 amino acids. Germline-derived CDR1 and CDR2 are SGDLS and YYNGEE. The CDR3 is CASSVEGSPTHGYTF. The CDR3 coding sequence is TGTGCCAGCAGCGTAGAGGGCTCCCCTACACATGGCTACACCTTC.

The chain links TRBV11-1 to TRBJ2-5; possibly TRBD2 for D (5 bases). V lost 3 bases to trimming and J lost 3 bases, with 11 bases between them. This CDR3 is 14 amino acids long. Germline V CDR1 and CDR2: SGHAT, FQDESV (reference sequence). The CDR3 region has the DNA TGTGCCAGCAGCTTGGCTGCACTAGAAGAGACCCAGTACTTC. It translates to CASSLAALEETQYF.

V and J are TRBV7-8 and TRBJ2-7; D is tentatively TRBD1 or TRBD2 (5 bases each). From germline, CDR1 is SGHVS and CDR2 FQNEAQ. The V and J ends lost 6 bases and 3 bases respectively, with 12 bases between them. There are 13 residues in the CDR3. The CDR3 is CASSFGAFYEQYF. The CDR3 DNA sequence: TGTGCCAGCAGTTTCGGGGCTTTCTACGAGCAGTACTTC.

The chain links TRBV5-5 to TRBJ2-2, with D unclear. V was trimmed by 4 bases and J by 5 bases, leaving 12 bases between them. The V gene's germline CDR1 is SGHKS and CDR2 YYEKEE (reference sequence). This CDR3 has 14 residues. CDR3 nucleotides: TGTGCCAGCAGCAAACCGGAAGGGACCGGGGAGCTGTTTTTT. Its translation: CASSKPEGTGELFF.

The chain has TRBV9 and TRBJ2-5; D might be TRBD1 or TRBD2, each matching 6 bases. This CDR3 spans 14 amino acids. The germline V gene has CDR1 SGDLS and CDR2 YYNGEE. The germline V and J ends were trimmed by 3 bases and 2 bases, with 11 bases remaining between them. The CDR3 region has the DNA TGTGCCAGCAGCGCCAGGGGAGGACAAGAGACCCAGTACTTC. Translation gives CASSARGGQETQYF. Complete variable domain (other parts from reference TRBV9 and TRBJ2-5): DSGVTQTPKHLITATGQRVTLRCSPRSGDLSVYWYQQSLDQGLQFLIQYYNGEERAKGNILERFSAQQFPDLHSELNLSSLELGDSALYFCASSARGGQETQYFGPGTRLLVL.

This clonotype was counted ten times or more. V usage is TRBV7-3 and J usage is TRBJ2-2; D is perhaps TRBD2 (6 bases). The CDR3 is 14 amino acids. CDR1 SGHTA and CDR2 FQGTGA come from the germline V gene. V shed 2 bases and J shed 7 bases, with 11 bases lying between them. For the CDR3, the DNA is TGTGCCAGCAGCTTAGGAGGGTATGGCGGGGAGCTGTTTTTT. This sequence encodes CASSLGGYGGELFF.

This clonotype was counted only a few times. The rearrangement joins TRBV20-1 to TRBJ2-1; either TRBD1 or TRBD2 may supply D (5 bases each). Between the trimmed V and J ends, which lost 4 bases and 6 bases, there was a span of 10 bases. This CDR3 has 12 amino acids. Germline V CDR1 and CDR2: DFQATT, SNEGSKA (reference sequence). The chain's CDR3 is CSANLRGNEQFF. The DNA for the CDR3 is TGCAGTGCTAACCTGAGGGGCAATGAGCAGTTCTTC.

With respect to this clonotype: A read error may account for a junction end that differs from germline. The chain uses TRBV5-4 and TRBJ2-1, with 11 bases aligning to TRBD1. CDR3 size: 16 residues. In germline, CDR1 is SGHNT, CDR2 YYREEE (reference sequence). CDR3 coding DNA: TGTGCCAGCAGTTTGGACCCGGGACAGGGGGGTTATGAGCAGTTCTTC. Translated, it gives CASSLDPGQGGYEQFF.

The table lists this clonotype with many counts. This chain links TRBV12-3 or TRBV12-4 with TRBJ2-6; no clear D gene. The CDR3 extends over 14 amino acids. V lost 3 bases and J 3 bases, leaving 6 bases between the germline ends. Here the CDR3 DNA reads TGTGCCAGCAGTTTGAGCTTTGGGGCCAACGTCCTGACTTTC. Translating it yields CASSLSFGANVLTF.

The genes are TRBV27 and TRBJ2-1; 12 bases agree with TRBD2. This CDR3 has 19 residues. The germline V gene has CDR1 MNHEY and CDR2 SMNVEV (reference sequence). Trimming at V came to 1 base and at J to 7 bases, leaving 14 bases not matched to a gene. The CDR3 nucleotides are TGTGCCAGCAGTTTATACGCGCTAGCGGGAGGGCCAAGTTCGAATGAGCAGTTCTTC. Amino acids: CASSLYALAGGPSSNEQFF.

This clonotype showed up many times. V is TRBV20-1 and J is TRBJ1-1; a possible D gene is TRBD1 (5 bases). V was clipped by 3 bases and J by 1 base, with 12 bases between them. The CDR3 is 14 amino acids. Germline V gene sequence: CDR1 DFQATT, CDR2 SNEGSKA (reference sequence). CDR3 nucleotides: TGCAGTGCTAGGAATTTGGGGGAGAACACTGAAGCTTTCTTT. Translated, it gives CSARNLGENTEAFF.

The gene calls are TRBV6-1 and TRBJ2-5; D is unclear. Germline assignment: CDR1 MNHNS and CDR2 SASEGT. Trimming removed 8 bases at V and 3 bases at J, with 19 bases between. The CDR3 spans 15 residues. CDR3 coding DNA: TGTGCCAGCGGACCTACTGCTAGGCTGGAAGAGACCCAGTACTTC. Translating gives CASGPTARLEETQYF.

CDR3 nucleotide sequence: TGTGCCAGCAACCCGGGACAGAACTACGAGCAGTACTTC. It is translated as CASNPGQNYEQYF. The chain carries TRBV2 and TRBJ2-7; 7 bases line up with TRBD1. V shed 7 bases and J 3 bases; nucleotides not matched to a gene: 6. The germline V gene has CDR1 SNHLY and CDR2 FYNNEI. The CDR3 consists of 13 residues.

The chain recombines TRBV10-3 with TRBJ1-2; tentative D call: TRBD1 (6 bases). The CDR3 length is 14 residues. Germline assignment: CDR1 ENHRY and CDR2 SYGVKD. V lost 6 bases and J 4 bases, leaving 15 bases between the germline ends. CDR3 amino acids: CAISSREDSYGYTF. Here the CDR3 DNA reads TGTGCCATCAGCTCACGCGAGGACAGCTATGGCTACACCTTC.

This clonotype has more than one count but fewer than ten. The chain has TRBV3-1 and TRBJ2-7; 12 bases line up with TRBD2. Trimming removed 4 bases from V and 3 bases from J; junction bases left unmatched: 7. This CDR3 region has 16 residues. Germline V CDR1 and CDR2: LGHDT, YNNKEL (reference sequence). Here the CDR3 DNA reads TGTGCCAGCAGCCCCTCCGGGACTAGCGGGTACTACGAGCAGTACTTC. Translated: CASSPSGTSGYYEQYF.

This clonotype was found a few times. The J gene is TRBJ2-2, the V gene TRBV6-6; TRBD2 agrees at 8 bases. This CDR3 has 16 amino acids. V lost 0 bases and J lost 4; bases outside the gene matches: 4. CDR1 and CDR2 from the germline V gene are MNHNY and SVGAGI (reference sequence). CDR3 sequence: CASSYSYSGATGELFF. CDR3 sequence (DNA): TGTGCCAGCAGTTACTCATATAGCGGGGCCACCGGGGAGCTGTTTTTT.

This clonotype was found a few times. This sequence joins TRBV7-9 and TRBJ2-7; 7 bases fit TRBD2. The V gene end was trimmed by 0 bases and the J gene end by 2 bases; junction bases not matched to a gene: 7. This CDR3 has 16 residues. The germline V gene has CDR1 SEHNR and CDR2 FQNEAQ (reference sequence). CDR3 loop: CASSLAGGEAPYEQYF. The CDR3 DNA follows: TGTGCCAGCAGCTTAGCGGGGGGGGAGGCCCCCTACGAGCAGTACTTC.